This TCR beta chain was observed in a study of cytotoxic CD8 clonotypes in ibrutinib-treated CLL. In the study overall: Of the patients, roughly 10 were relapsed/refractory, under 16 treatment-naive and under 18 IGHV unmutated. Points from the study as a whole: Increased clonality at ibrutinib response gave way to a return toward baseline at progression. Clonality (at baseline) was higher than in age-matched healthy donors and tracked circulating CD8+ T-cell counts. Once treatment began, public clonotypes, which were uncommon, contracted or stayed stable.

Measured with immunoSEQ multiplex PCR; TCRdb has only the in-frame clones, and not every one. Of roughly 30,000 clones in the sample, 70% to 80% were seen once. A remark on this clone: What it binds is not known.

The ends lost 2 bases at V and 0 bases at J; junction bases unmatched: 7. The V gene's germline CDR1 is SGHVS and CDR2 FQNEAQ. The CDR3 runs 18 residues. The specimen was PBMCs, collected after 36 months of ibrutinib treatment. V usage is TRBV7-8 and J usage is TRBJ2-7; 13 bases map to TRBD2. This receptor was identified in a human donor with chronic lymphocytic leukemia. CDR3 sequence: CASSLLTSGGTSSYEQYF. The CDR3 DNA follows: TGTGCCAGCAGCTTACTGACTAGCGGGGGGACTAGCTCCTACGAGCAGTACTTC. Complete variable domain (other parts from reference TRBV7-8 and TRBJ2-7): GAGVSQSPRYKVAKRGQDVALRCDPISGHVSLFWYQQALGQGPEFLTYFQNEAQLDKSGLPSDRFFAERPEGSVSTLKIQRTQQEDSAVYLCASSLLTSGGTSSYEQYFGPGTRLTVT.